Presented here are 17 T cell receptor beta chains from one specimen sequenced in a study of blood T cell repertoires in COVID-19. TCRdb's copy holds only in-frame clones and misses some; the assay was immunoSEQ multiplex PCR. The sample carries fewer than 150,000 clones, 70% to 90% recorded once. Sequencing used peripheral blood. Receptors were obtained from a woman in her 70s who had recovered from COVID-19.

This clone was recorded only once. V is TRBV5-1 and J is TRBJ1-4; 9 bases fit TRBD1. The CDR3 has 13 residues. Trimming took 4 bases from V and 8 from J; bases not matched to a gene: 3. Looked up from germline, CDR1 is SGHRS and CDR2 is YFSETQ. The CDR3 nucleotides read TGCGCCAGCAGCCCGGGACAGGGCGAAAAACTGTTTTTT. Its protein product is CASSPGQGEKLFF.

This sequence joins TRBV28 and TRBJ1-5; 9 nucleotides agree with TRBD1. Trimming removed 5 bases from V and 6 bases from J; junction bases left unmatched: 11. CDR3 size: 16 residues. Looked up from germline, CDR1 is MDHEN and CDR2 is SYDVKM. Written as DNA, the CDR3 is TGTGCCAGCAGTCCCGGGGGACAGGGCCTCACTCAGCCCCAGCATTTT. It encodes CASSPGGQGLTQPQHF.

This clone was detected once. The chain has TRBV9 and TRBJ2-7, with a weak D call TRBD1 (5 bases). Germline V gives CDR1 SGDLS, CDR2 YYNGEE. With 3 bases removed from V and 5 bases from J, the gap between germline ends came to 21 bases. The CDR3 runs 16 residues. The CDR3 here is CASSAGPLGAPDEQYF. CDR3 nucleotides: TGTGCCAGCAGCGCAGGACCTCTAGGGGCCCCCGACGAGCAGTACTTC.

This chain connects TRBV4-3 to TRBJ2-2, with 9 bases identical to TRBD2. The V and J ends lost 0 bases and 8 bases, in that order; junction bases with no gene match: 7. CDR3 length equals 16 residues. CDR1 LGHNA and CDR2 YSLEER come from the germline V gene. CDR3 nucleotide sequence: TGCGCCAGCAGCCAAGATCCTAGCGGGATTCGTGGGGAGCTGTTTTTT. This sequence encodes CASSQDPSGIRGELFF.

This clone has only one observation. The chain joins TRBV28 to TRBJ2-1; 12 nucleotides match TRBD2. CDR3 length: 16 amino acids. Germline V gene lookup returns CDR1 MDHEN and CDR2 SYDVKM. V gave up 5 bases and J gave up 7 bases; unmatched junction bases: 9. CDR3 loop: CASSPHGGTSGNEQFF. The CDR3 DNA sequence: TGTGCCAGCAGTCCCCATGGGGGGACTAGCGGGAATGAGCAGTTCTTC.

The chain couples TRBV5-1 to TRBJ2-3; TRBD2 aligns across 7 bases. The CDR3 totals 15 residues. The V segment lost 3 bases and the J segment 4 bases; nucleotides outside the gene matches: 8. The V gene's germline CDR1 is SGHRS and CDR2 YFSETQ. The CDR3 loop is CASSYSGERADTQYF. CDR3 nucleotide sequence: TGCGCCAGCAGCTACAGCGGGGAGCGCGCAGATACGCAGTATTTT. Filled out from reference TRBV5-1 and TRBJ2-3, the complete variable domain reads KAGVTQTPRYLIKTRGQQVTLSCSPISGHRSVSWYQQTPGQGLQFLFEYFSETQRNKGNFPGRFSGRQFSNSRSEMNVSTLELGDSALYLCASSYSGERADTQYFGPGTRLTVL.

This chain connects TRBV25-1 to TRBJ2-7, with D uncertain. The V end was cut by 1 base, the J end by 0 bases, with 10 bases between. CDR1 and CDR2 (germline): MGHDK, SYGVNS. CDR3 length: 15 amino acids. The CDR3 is CASSESPLSSYEQYF. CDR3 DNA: TGTGCCAGCAGTGAATCACCCCTAAGCTCCTACGAGCAGTACTTC.

CDR3 in DNA: TGTGCCAGCAGCTGGGACAGGGGAAACACCATATATTTT. This encodes CASSWDRGNTIYF. The V and J genes are TRBV5-6 and TRBJ1-3, with 8 bases lining up with TRBD1. Germline V gene sequence: CDR1 SGHDT, CDR2 YYEEEE. With V trimmed by 3 bases and J by 4 bases, 0 bases remained unmatched. The CDR3 is 13 amino acids.

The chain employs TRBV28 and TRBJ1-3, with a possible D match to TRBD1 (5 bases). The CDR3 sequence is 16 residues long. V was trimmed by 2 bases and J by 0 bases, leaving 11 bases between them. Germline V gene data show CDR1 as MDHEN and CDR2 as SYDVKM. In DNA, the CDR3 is TGTGCCAGCAGTTTACTGACGGGGGTCTCTGGAAACACCATATATTTT. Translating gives CASSLLTGVSGNTIYF.

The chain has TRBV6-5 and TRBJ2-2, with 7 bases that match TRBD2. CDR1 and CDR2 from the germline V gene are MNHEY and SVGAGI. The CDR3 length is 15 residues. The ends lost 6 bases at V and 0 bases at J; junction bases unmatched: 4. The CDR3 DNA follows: TGTGCCAGCAGCTCGAGCGGGGCGAACACCGGGGAGCTGTTTTTT. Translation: CASSSSGANTGELFF.

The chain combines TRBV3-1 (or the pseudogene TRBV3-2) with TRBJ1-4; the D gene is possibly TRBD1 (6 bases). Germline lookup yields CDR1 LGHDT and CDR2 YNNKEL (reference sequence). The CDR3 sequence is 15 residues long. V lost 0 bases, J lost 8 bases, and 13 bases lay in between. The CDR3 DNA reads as TGTGCCAGCAGCCAAGAGCACAGGGACTACGAAAAACTGTTTTTT. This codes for CASSQEHRDYEKLFF.

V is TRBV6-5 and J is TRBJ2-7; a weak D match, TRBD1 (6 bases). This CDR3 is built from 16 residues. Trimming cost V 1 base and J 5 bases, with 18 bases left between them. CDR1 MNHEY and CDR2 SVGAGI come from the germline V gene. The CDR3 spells CASSYFTLGALDEQYF. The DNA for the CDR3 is TGTGCCAGCAGTTACTTCACCCTGGGGGCGCTGGACGAGCAGTACTTC.

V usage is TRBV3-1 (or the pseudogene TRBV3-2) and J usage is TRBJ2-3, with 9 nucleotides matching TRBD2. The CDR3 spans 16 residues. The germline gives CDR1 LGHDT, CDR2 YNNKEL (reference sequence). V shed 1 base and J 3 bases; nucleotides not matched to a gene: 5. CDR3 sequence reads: CASSQGAGGRTDTQYF. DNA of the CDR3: TGTGCCAGCAGCCAAGGGGCGGGGGGGCGGACAGATACGCAGTATTTT.

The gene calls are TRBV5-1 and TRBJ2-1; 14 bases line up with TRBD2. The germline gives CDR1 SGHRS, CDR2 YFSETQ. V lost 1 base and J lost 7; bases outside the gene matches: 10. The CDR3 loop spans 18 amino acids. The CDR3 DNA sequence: TGCGCCAGCAGCTTGTTGGGGGGACTAGCGGGAGTTTATAATGAGCAGTTCTTC. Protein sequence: CASSLLGGLAGVYNEQFF.

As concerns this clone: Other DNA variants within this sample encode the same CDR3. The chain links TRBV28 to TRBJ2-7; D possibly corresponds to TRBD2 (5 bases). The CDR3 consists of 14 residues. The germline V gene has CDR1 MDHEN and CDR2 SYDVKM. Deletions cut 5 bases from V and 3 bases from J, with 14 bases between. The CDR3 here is CASSIRDYIYEQYF. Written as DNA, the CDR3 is TGTGCCAGCAGTATCCGAGACTACATCTACGAGCAGTACTTC.

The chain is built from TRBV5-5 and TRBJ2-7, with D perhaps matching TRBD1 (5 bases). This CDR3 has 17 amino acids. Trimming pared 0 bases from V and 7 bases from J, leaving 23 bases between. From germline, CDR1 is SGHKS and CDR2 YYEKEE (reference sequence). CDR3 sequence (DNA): TGTGCCAGCAGCTTGGTCCCTCTAAGGGGCGCTAAGGGGGAGCAGTACTTC. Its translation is CASSLVPLRGAKGEQYF.

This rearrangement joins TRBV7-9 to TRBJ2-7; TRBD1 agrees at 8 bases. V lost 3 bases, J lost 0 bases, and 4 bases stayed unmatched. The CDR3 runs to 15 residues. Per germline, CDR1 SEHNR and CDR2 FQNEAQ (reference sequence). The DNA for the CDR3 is TGTGCCAGCAGCTTCGGACAGGGCAGCTCCTACGAGCAGTACTTC. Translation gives CASSFGQGSSYEQYF.